A selection of T cell receptor beta chains follows, all from one sample in a study of blood T cell repertoires in COVID-19. Clones were sequenced by immunoSEQ multiplex PCR, and TCRdb holds only the in-frame ones, with some missing. The sample contains about 39,000 clones, almost 85% of which appear only once. Material for sequencing was peripheral blood. The receptors shown here come from a human donor in a cohort sampled during active COVID-19. Each CDR3 is given with its conserved first and last residue. D genes are given only for firm matches. Not all rows give a size; the values are once, few, many and, for expanded clones, a class.

V,D,J,size,CDR3,DNA
TRBV7-9,TRBD1,TRBJ1-1,-,CASTTGLNTEAFF,TGTGCCAGCACGACAGGGTTGAACACTGAAGCTTTCTTT
TRBV30,TRBD1,TRBJ2-7,-,CAWDRGLSYEQYF,TGTGCCTGGGACAGGGGACTCTCCTACGAGCAGTACTTC
TRBV2,-,TRBJ2-7,-,CASSEVHPESAPGYEQYF,TGTGCCAGCAGTGAAGTCCATCCCGAGAGTGCCCCGGGGTACGAGCAGTACTTC
TRBV4-1,TRBD2,TRBJ2-5,-,CASSQATGGWQETQYF,TGCGCCAGCAGCCAAGCAACGGGGGGATGGCAAGAGACCCAGTACTTC
TRBV7-8,-,TRBJ1-2,-,CASSLDRGRNYGYTF,TGTGCCAGCAGCTTAGATAGGGGCCGAAACTATGGCTACACCTTC
TRBV10-3,-,TRBJ1-4,once,CAISPGGAAVEKLFF,TGTGCCATCAGCCCGGGAGGGGCGGCAGTTGAAAAACTGTTTTTT
TRBV29-1,-,TRBJ2-1,-,CSARRELSYNEQFF,TGCAGCGCACGCAGGGAACTGTCCTACAATGAGCAGTTCTTC
TRBV19,TRBD1,TRBJ1-2,-,CASSGGTGANYGYTF,TGTGCCAGTAGTGGCGGGACAGGAGCAAACTATGGCTACACCTTC
TRBV25-1,TRBD2,TRBJ2-1,few,CASSPSGTSGYNEQFF,TGTGCCAGCAGCCCCTCCGGGACTAGCGGATACAATGAGCAGTTCTTC
TRBV18,TRBD2,TRBJ2-3,once,CASSPLAGGETDTQYF,TGTGCCAGCTCACCACTAGCGGGGGGCGAGACAGATACGCAGTATTTT
TRBV3-1/TRBV3-2,TRBD1,TRBJ2-2,-,CASSSWTGGITGELFF,TGTGCCAGCAGCTCTTGGACAGGTGGAATAACCGGGGAGCTGTTTTTT
TRBV7-3,TRBD1,TRBJ2-1,-,CASSSGTGRRSEQFF,TGTGCCAGCAGCAGTGGGACAGGGCGGAGGAGTGAGCAGTTCTTC
TRBV3-1/TRBV3-2,-,TRBJ2-6,-,CASSQGGTLSSGANVLTF,TGTGCCAGCAGCCAAGGGGGGACACTCAGCTCTGGGGCCAACGTCCTGACTTTC
TRBV19,TRBD1,TRBJ1-2,once,CASSIKTGTVYRTF,TGTGCCAGTAGTATTAAAACAGGGACAGTGTATCGCACCTTC
TRBV11-2,-,TRBJ2-7,-,CASSLGSEYYEQYF,TGTGCCAGCAGCTTAGGGTCAGAATACTACGAGCAGTACTTC
TRBV9,TRBD2,TRBJ2-5,-,CASSVGTRGETQYF,TGTGCCAGCAGCGTAGGGACTAGGGGAGAGACCCAGTACTTC
TRBV7-6,-,TRBJ2-7,-,CASSLAGTGTYEQYF,TGTGCCAGCAGCTTAGCCGGGACGGGGACTTACGAGCAGTACTTC
TRBV5-5,TRBD1,TRBJ1-4,-,CASSWGQGVLNEKLFF,TGTGCCAGCAGCTGGGGCCAGGGGGTCCTTAATGAAAAACTGTTTTTT
TRBV6-1,-,TRBJ1-3,-,CASSEIETGSGNTIYF,TGTGCCAGCAGTGAAATAGAGACAGGCTCTGGAAACACCATATATTTT
TRBV6-4,TRBD1,TRBJ2-3,-,CASSDSPGTGERGDTQYF,TGTGCCAGCAGTGACTCGCCCGGGACAGGGGAACGGGGAGATACGCAGTATTTT
TRBV7-9,TRBD2,TRBJ2-2,-,CASSEPAGGPTGELFF,TGTGCCAGCAGCGAACCCGCGGGGGGGCCCACCGGGGAGCTGTTTTTT
TRBV20-1,TRBD2,TRBJ2-1,-,CSASRLTFSGSIFNEQFF,TGCAGTGCTAGTCGGTTAACGTTTAGCGGGAGTATTTTCAATGAGCAGTTCTTC
TRBV5-5,TRBD2,TRBJ2-5,-,CASSLGSGGYQETQYF,TGTGCCAGCAGCTTGGGTAGCGGGGGGTACCAAGAGACCCAGTACTTC
TRBV27,TRBD1,TRBJ1-2,-,CASSRDRGYGYTF,TGTGCCAGCAGTCGGGACAGGGGCTATGGCTACACCTTC
TRBV27,-,TRBJ1-2,-,CASSLSRGDGYTF,TGTGCCAGCAGTTTATCGCGGGGGGATGGCTACACCTTC
TRBV5-1,TRBD2,TRBJ2-3,-,CASSPAFTSGSTDTQYF,TGCGCCAGCAGCCCAGCCTTTACTAGCGGTAGCACAGATACGCAGTATTTT
TRBV16,-,TRBJ1-1,few,CASSQWGGRSTEAFF,TGTGCCAGCAGCCAATGGGGGGGGAGGAGCACTGAAGCTTTCTTT
TRBV6-2/TRBV6-3,-,TRBJ2-7,-,CASSKPLDGLSSYEQYF,TGTGCCAGCAGTAAACCCCTGGACGGACTAAGCTCCTACGAGCAGTACTTC
TRBV6-5,TRBD1,TRBJ1-2,-,CASRTGGEGYGYTF,TGTGCCAGCAGGACAGGGGGCGAGGGGTATGGCTACACCTTC
TRBV30,-,TRBJ1-4,-,CAWTQGGVWEKLFF,TGTGCCTGGACCCAAGGGGGTGTATGGGAAAAACTGTTTTTT
TRBV4-1,-,TRBJ1-4,-,CASSQVDMVPNPREKLFF,TGCGCCAGCAGCCAAGTAGATATGGTCCCAAACCCCCGCGAAAAACTGTTTTTT
TRBV7-9,TRBD1,TRBJ1-3,-,CASSLEDGGGRNTIYF,TGTGCCAGCAGCTTAGAAGACGGAGGGGGCAGGAACACCATATATTTT
TRBV5-4,TRBD2,TRBJ2-2,-,CASSSSGSNTGELFF,TGTGCCAGCAGCTCTAGCGGGAGCAACACCGGGGAGCTGTTTTTT
TRBV5-1,TRBD1,TRBJ1-1,-,CASSSRTGGIAEAFF,TGCGCCAGCAGCTCTCGAACAGGGGGCATAGCTGAAGCTTTCTTT
TRBV18,TRBD1,TRBJ1-2,-,CASSPGTGGHYGYTF,TGTGCCAGCTCACCGGGGACAGGGGGTCACTATGGCTACACCTTC
TRBV30,TRBD1,TRBJ1-6,-,CAWSLTGDAYNSPLHF,TGTGCCTGGAGCCTAACAGGGGATGCCTATAATTCACCCCTCCACTTT
TRBV4-1,-,TRBJ1-6,-,CASSPAGAGYNSPLHF,TGCGCCAGCAGCCCAGCAGGGGCCGGCTATAATTCACCCCTCCACTTT
TRBV19,TRBD1,TRBJ1-2,-,CASSITGDYGYTF,TGTGCCAGTAGTATTACAGGGGACTATGGCTACACCTTC
TRBV11-2,TRBD2,TRBJ2-3,once,CASSLAGLAGRTDTQYF,TGTGCCAGCAGCTTAGCAGGACTAGCGGGGCGCACAGATACGCAGTATTTT
TRBV6-5,-,TRBJ2-1,-,CASRASSGEWNEQFF,TGTGCCAGCAGAGCGAGCTCAGGGGAATGGAATGAGCAGTTCTTC
TRBV2,TRBD1,TRBJ2-4,-,CASSVQGVAKNIQYF,TGTGCCAGCAGTGTCCAGGGGGTGGCCAAAAACATTCAGTACTTC
TRBV4-3,TRBD1,TRBJ1-5,few,CASSQELPTGVAGGQQPQHF,TGCGCCAGCAGCCAAGAACTCCCGACTGGGGTGGCAGGGGGACAACAGCCCCAGCATTTT
TRBV12-3/TRBV12-4,-,TRBJ1-2,-,CASAVDYGYTF,TGTGCCAGCGCGGTCGACTATGGCTACACCTTC
TRBV4-3,TRBD2,TRBJ2-7,-,CASSQLAGTYEQYF,TGCGCCAGCAGCCAACTAGCGGGGACCTACGAGCAGTACTTC
TRBV27,-,TRBJ1-6,-,CASSGGESPLHF,TGTGCCAGCTCGGGGGGAGAATCACCCCTCCACTTT
TRBV11-2,TRBD1,TRBJ2-7,-,CASSPDSPGQGYEQYF,TGTGCCAGCAGCCCCGATAGCCCGGGACAGGGCTACGAGCAGTACTTC
TRBV18,-,TRBJ1-1,-,CASSPLSPNTEAFF,TGTGCCAGCTCACCACTCTCCCCGAACACTGAAGCTTTCTTT